The present entry profiles one T cell receptor (beta chain) with its context. Its target is unknown. The source of the sample is a study of Graves' ophthalmopathy and Graves' hyperthyroidism. There are 13 residues in the CDR3. Germline V gives CDR1 KGHDR, CDR2 SFDVKD. The TCR beta CDR3 regions underwent amplification from RNA transcripts. First-round RT-PCR with HTBI primers preceded a second-round multiplex PCR. In TCRdb, the multiplex PCR reads were re-called with MiXCR into one record per CDR3 protein. The table shows 900,000 to 1,200,000 distinct CDR3 sequences, with roughly two fifths occurring only once. No donor had other autoimmune disease, uncontrolled infection, pregnancy or lactation. Diagnosis used clinical symptoms, serum thyroxine, TRAb, thyroid ultrasound and orbital computed tomography. Study conclusions and caveats: Most clonotypes expanded in thyroid above 0.001 frequency were present in blood too. A model built from 13 signatures distinguished ophthalmopathy from stable hyperthyroidism with roughly 85% sensitivity and approximately 80% specificity.

The sequence came from an adult man with Graves' hyperthyroidism. Sequences were obtained from peripheral blood or thyroid tissue (not recorded which). The chain employs TRBV24-1 and TRBJ2-7, with D perhaps TRBD1 (5 bases). The end of the DNA fits TRBJ2-4 better, so the J call may be wrong. CDR3 bases: TGTGCCACCAGTGATCAGGGTTACGGCATTCAGTACTTC. Its protein is CATSDQGYGIQYF.